The 19 T cell receptor beta chains below come from one sample, sequenced in a study of blood T cell repertoires in COVID-19. This table comes from immunoSEQ multiplex PCR, and its TCRdb copy is limited to in-frame clones, with some not included. Among 200,000 to 300,000 clones listed, around nine tenths were seen once. The specimen sequenced was peripheral blood. These receptors all stem from a man aged 30 to 45 with COVID-19, enrolled during active disease.

The rearrangement links TRBV10-3 to TRBJ2-7, with 9 bases fitting TRBD1. Germline CDR1 and CDR2: ENHRY and SYGVKD. With V trimmed by 4 bases and J by 0 bases, 7 bases remained unmatched. The CDR3 has 16 amino acids. This chain's CDR3 is CAISGAGTGYSYEQYF. The CDR3, as DNA: TGTGCCATCAGTGGGGCCGGGACAGGGTACTCCTACGAGCAGTACTTC.

V usage is TRBV5-1 and J usage is TRBJ1-1, with D possibly being TRBD1 (6 bases). Germline V gene sequence: CDR1 SGHRS, CDR2 YFSETQ. Trimming removed 4 bases at V and 4 bases at J, with 20 bases between. CDR3 length equals 16 residues. The CDR3 loop is CASSTADSSGITEAFF. CDR3 DNA: TGCGCCAGCAGCACCGCGGACAGCTCGGGGATCACTGAAGCTTTCTTT.

The chain is built from TRBV2 and TRBJ2-3, with D possibly being TRBD2 (6 bases). Per the germline V gene, CDR1 is SNHLY and CDR2 is FYNNEI. The ends were cut back, 4 bases at V and 2 bases at J, with 10 bases in the middle. The CDR3 is 14 amino acids. The CDR3 nucleotides are TGTGCCAGCAGTGCGGAGGGGAACACAGATACGCAGTATTTT. Translated: CASSAEGNTDTQYF.

This chain connects TRBV7-9 to TRBJ1-4; 10 bases align to TRBD1. V lost 5 bases and J lost 5; bases outside the gene matches: 2. This CDR3 comprises 14 residues. CDR1 is SEHNR, CDR2 FQNEAQ, per germline (reference sequence). Here the CDR3 DNA reads TGTGCCAGCAGCGGACAGGGGGGGAATGAAAAACTGTTTTTT. Translated: CASSGQGGNEKLFF.

This sequence joins TRBV5-1 and TRBJ2-5; 8 positions match TRBD2. V lost 5 bases and J lost 4; bases outside the gene matches: 10. The CDR3 runs to 15 residues. Per the germline V gene, CDR1 is SGHRS and CDR2 is YFSETQ. CDR3 sequence: CASSLSGGAPETQYF. The CDR3 bases are TGCGCCAGCAGTTTGTCCGGGGGGGCCCCAGAGACCCAGTACTTC.

This clone was detected only once. The CDR3 loop is CASSSTGVNEKLFF. The CDR3 DNA sequence: TGTGCCAGCAGCTCTACAGGGGTAAATGAAAAACTGTTTTTT. The chain carries TRBV5-4 and TRBJ1-4, with 7 nucleotides matching TRBD1. Germline V gene sequence: CDR1 SGHNT, CDR2 YYREEE (reference sequence). The V gene end was trimmed by 3 bases and the J gene end by 5 bases; junction bases not matched to a gene: 4. This CDR3 is 14 amino acids long.

The chain joins TRBV20-1 to TRBJ1-3, with D unresolved. Germline V gene sequence: CDR1 DFQATT, CDR2 SNEGSKA (reference sequence). The V and J ends lost 6 bases and 3 bases respectively, with 6 bases between them. The CDR3 totals 11 residues. The DNA for the CDR3 is TGCAGTGCCGAGGTTGGAAACACCATATATTTT. Protein product: CSAEVGNTIYF.

This CDR3 is CASSEGGNTGELFF. The CDR3 nucleotides are TGTGCCAGCAGTGAAGGCGGAAACACCGGGGAGCTGTTTTTT. This rearrangement joins TRBV2 to TRBJ2-2; D gene ambiguous. From germline, CDR1 is SNHLY and CDR2 FYNNEI. Deletions cut 1 base from V and 2 bases from J, with 5 bases between. The CDR3 runs to 14 residues.

V usage is TRBV6-6 and J usage is TRBJ1-1; D perhaps matches TRBD1 (6 bases). With 6 bases removed from V and 4 bases from J, the gap between germline ends came to 15 bases. Germline values: CDR1 MNHNY, CDR2 SVGAGI (reference sequence). This CDR3 spans 14 amino acids. The DNA for the CDR3 is TGTGCCAGCAGGTTACAGGGTCCGGGCACTGAAGCTTTCTTT. It encodes CASRLQGPGTEAFF.

This chain uses TRBV21-1 with TRBJ2-2; the listed D gene, TRBD2, was not tested against the DNA. TRBV21-1 counts as a pseudogene. This CDR3 has 16 residues. The CDR3 reads CASRKEIGRDTGELFF. The CDR3 DNA reads TGTGCCAGCAGAAAGGAGATAGGGAGGGACACCGGGGAGCTGTTTTTT.

This sequence joins TRBV7-2 and TRBJ2-7, with D perhaps TRBD1 (5 bases). V was pared by 5 bases and J by 3 bases, with 11 bases between. This CDR3 is 13 amino acids long. Germline CDR1 is SGHTA and CDR2 is FQGNSA. For the CDR3, the DNA is TGTGCCAGCAGCCCATGGACAAGCTACGAGCAGTACTTC. Its protein is CASSPWTSYEQYF.

The chain is built from TRBV6-5 and TRBJ2-7, with 9 bases identical to TRBD2. The V and J ends lost 6 bases and 1 base, in that order; junction bases with no gene match: 4. CDR1 is MNHEY, CDR2 SVGAGI, per germline. The CDR3 sequence is 14 residues long. Here the CDR3 reads CASSNLAGSYEQYF. In DNA, the CDR3 is TGTGCCAGCAGCAATCTAGCGGGGTCCTACGAGCAGTACTTC.

This sequence joins TRBV2 and TRBJ1-2, with no clear D. The CDR3 extends over 14 amino acids. Deletions cut 2 bases from V and 4 bases from J, with 11 bases between. CDR1 is SNHLY and CDR2 is FYNNEI in the germline V gene. The CDR3 coding sequence is TGTGCCAGCAGTGAAATAAGAGGGTCCTATGGCTACACCTTC. This sequence encodes CASSEIRGSYGYTF. The full variable domain, with the rest looked up from reference TRBV2 and TRBJ1-2, is EPEVTQTPSHQVTQMGQEVILRCVPISNHLYFYWYRQILGQKVEFLVSFYNNEISEKSEIFDDQFSVERPDGSNFTLKIRSTKLEDSAMYFCASSEIRGSYGYTFGSGTRLTVV.

The rearrangement uses TRBV7-2 and TRBJ2-7; 8 positions match TRBD1. The length of the CDR3 is 15 residues. The germline V gene has CDR1 SGHTA and CDR2 FQGNSA. Trimming at V came to 2 bases and at J to 4 bases, leaving 7 bases not matched to a gene. The CDR3 protein is CASSLRTGGVYEQYF. CDR3 nucleotide sequence: TGTGCCAGCAGCTTACGTACAGGGGGTGTTTACGAGCAGTACTTC.

V usage is TRBV24-1 and J usage is TRBJ2-3, with 10 bases that match TRBD2. Trimming at V came to 3 bases and at J to 4 bases, leaving 3 bases not matched to a gene. The CDR3 has 15 residues. The germline CDR1 and CDR2 sequences are KGHDR and SFDVKD. CDR3 sequence reads: CATSDSGGASDTQYF. CDR3 DNA sequence: TGTGCCACCAGTGATAGCGGGGGGGCCTCAGATACGCAGTATTTT.

The chain couples TRBV6-5 to TRBJ1-5; 12 bases are a match to TRBD1. CDR1 MNHEY and CDR2 SVGAGI come from the germline V gene. V lost 5 bases and J lost 3; bases outside the gene matches: 2. The CDR3 is made up of 15 amino acids. The CDR3 sequence: CASSLGQGANQPQHF. The DNA of the CDR3 is TGTGCCAGCAGTCTGGGACAGGGGGCCAATCAGCCCCAGCATTTT.

This sequence joins TRBV5-1 and TRBJ2-5; unclear D gene. CDR1 and CDR2 from the germline V gene are SGHRS and YFSETQ. V was clipped by 1 base and J by 5 bases, with 15 bases between them. This CDR3 region has 15 residues. The CDR3 sequence: CASSLSAVFGETQYF. DNA for the CDR3: TGCGCCAGCAGCTTGAGCGCGGTATTCGGGGAGACCCAGTACTTC.

V is TRBV6-5 and J is TRBJ2-7; TRBD1 matches 7 bases. Germline V gene sequence: CDR1 MNHEY, CDR2 SVGAGI. The CDR3 spans 15 residues. The ends lost 5 bases at V and 0 bases at J; junction bases unmatched: 7. CDR3 region: CASSMTRGSSYEQYF. The CDR3 DNA reads as TGTGCCAGCAGTATGACCAGGGGGTCCTCCTACGAGCAGTACTTC.

V and J are TRBV2 and TRBJ1-1, with 8 nucleotides matching TRBD1. The CDR3 covers 15 residues. Germline CDR1 and CDR2: SNHLY and FYNNEI. The V gene end was trimmed by 6 bases and the J gene end by 5 bases; junction bases not matched to a gene: 11. Here the CDR3 reads CASRSRTGRETEAFF. CDR3 sequence (DNA): TGTGCCAGCAGATCGAGGACAGGGCGGGAAACTGAAGCTTTCTTT.